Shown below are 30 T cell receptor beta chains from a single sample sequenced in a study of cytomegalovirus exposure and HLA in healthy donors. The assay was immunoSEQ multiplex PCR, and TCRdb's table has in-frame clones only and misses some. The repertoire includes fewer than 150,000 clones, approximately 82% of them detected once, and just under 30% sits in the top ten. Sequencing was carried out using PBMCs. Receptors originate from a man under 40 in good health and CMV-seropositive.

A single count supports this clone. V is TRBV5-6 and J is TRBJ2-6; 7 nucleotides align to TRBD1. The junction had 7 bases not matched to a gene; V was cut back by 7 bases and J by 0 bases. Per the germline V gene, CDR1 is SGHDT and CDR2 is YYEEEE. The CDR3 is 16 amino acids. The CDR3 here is CASPGTVNSGANVLTF. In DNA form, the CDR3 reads TGTGCCAGCCCCGGGACAGTGAACTCTGGGGCCAACGTCCTGACTTTC. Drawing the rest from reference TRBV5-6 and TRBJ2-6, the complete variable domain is DAGVTQSPTHLIKTRGQQVTLRCSPKSGHDTVSWYQQALGQGPQFIFQYYEEEERQRGNFPDRFSGHQFPNYSSELNVNALLLGDSALYLCASPGTVNSGANVLTFGAGSRLTVL.

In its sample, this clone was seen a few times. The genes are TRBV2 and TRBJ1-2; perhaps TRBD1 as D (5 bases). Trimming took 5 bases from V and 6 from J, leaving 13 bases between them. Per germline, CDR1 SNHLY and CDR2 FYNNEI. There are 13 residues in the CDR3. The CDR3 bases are TGTGCCAGCAGTCCCTCACAAGGGGATGGCTACACCTTC. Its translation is CASSPSQGDGYTF.

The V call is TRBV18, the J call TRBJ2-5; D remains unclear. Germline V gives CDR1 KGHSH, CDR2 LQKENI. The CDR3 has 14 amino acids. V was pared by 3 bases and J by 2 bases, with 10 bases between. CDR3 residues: CASSPVRSQETQYF. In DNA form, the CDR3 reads TGTGCCAGCTCACCGGTGCGGTCGCAAGAGACCCAGTACTTC.

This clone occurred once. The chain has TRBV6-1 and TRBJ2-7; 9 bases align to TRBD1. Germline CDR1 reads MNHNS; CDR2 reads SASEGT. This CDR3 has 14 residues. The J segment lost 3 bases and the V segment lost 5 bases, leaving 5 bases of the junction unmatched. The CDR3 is CASSKGQGYYEQYF. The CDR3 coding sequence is TGTGCCAGCAGTAAGGGACAGGGTTACTACGAGCAGTACTTC.

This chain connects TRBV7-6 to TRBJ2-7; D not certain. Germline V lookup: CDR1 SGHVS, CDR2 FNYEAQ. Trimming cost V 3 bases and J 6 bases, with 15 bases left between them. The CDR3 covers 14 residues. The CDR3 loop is CASSLGQLPLEQYF. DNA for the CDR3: TGTGCCAGCAGCTTGGGCCAGTTACCCCTCGAGCAGTACTTC.

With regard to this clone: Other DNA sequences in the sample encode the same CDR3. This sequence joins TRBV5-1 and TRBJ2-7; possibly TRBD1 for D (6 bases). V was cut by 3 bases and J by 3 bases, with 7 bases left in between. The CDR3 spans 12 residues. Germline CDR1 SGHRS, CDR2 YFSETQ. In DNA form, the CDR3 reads TGCGCCAGCAGCTCACAGGGCTACGAGCAGTACTTC. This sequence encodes CASSSQGYEQYF.

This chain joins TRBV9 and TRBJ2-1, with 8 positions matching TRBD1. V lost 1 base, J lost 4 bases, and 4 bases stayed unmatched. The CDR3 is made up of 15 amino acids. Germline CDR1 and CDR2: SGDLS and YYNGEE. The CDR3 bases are TGTGCCAGCAGCGTAACAGGGGGTACATACAATGAGCAGTTCTTC. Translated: CASSVTGGTYNEQFF.

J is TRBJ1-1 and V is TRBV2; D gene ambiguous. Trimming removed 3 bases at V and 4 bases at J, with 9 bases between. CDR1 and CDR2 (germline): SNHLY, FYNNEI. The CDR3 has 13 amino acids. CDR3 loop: CASSERVLTEAFF. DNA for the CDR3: TGTGCCAGCAGTGAGAGGGTGCTCACTGAAGCTTTCTTT.

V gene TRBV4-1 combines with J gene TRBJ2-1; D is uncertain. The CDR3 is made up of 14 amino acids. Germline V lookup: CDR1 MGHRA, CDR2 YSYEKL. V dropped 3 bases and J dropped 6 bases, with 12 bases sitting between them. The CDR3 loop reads CASSQPPKSNEQFF. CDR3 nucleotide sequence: TGCGCCAGCAGCCAGCCCCCTAAAAGCAATGAGCAGTTCTTC.

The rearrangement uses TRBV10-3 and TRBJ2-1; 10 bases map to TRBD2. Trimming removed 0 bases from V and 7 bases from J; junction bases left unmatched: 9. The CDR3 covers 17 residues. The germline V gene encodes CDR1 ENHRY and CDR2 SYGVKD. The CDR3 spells CAISESPSSGRGNEQFF. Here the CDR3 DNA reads TGTGCCATCAGTGAGTCCCCATCTAGCGGGAGAGGTAATGAGCAGTTCTTC.

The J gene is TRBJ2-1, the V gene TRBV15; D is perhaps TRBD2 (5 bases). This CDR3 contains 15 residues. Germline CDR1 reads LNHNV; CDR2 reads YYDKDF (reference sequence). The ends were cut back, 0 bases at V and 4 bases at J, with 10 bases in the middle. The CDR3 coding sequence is TGTGCCACCAGCAGAGATTTTGGGGAGTACAATGAGCAGTTCTTC. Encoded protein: CATSRDFGEYNEQFF.

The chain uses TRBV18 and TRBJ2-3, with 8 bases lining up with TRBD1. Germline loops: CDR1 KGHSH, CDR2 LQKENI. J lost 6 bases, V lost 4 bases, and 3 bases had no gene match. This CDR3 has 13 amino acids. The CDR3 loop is CASSLDRVDTQYF. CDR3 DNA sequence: TGTGCCAGCTCACTGGACAGGGTTGATACGCAGTATTTT. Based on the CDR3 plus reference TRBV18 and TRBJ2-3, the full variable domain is NAGVMQNPRHLVRRRGQEARLRCSPMKGHSHVYWYRQLPEEGLKFMVYLQKENIIDESGMPKERFSAEFPKEGPSILRIQQVVRGDSAAYFCASSLDRVDTQYFGPGTRLTVL.

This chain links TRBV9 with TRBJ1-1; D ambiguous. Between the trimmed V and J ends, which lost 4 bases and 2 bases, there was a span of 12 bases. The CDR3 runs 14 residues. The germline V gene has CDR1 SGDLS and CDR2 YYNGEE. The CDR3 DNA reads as TGTGCCAGCAGCCCCGGACTGAGAAACACTGAAGCTTTCTTT. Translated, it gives CASSPGLRNTEAFF.

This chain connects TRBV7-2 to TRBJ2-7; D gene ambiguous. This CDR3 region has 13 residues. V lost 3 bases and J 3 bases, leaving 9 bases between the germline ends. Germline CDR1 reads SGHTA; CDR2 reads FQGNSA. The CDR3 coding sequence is TGTGCCAGCAGCTTTCCAGGAATCTACGAGCAGTACTTC. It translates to CASSFPGIYEQYF.

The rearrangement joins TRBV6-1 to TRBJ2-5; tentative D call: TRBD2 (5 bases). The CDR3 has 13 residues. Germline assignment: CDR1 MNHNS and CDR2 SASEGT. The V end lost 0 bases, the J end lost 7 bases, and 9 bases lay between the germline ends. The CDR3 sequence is CASSEAGGGTQYF. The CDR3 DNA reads TGTGCCAGCAGTGAAGCTGGAGGAGGGACCCAGTACTTC.

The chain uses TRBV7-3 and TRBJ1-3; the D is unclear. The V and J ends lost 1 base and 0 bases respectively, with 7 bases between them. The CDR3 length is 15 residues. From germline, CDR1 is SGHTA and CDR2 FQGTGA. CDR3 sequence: CASSLNRDSGNTIYF. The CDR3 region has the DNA TGTGCCAGCAGCTTAAACCGGGACTCTGGAAACACCATATATTTT.

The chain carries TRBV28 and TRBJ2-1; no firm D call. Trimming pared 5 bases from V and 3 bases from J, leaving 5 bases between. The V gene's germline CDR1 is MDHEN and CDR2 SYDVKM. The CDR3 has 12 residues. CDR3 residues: CASSPIYNEQFF. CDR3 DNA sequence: TGTGCCAGCAGTCCCATCTACAATGAGCAGTTCTTC.

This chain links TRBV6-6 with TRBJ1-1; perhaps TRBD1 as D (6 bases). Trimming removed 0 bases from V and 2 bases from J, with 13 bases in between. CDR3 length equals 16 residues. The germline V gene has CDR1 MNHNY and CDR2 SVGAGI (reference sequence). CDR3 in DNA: TGTGCCAGCAGTTACTCGAGGCGGGGGCCCAACACTGAAGCTTTCTTT. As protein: CASSYSRRGPNTEAFF.

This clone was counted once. The CDR3, as DNA: TGTGCCAGCAGCCTAAAATCTAACTATGGCTACACCTTC. It yields the protein CASSLKSNYGYTF. The chain recombines TRBV7-8 with TRBJ1-2; no clear D gene. Trimming pared 5 bases from V and 0 bases from J, leaving 7 bases between. Germline assignment: CDR1 SGHVS and CDR2 FQNEAQ. This CDR3 is built from 13 residues.

This chain's CDR3 is CASSPGTGRFSPGYTF. The CDR3 DNA reads TGTGCCAGCAGCCCGGGGACAGGACGCTTTTCTCCCGGCTACACCTTC. The chain uses TRBV5-6 and TRBJ1-2; 8 nucleotides match TRBD1. This CDR3 comprises 16 residues. J was trimmed by 8 bases and V by 4 bases; bases with no gene match: 16. Germline V gives CDR1 SGHDT, CDR2 YYEEEE.

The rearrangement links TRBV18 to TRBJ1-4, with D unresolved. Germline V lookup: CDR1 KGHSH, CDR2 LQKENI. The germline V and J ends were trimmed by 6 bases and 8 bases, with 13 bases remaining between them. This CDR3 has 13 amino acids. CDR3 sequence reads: CASSRLEGEKLFF. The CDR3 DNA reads TGTGCCAGCTCCCGATTGGAGGGCGAAAAACTGTTTTTT. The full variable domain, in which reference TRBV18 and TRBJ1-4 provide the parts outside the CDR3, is NAGVMQNPRHLVRRRGQEARLRCSPMKGHSHVYWYRQLPEEGLKFMVYLQKENIIDESGMPKERFSAEFPKEGPSILRIQQVVRGDSAAYFCASSRLEGEKLFFGSGTQLSVL.

The CDR3 region is CASSIDRNQETQYF. The CDR3, as DNA: TGTGCCAGTAGTATAGACAGGAACCAAGAGACCCAGTACTTC. The chain links TRBV19 to TRBJ2-5; D call uncertain. CDR3 length: 14 residues. The V gene lost 0 bases and the J gene lost 0 bases, with 5 bases spanning the gap. Germline loops: CDR1 LNHDA, CDR2 SQIVND (reference sequence).

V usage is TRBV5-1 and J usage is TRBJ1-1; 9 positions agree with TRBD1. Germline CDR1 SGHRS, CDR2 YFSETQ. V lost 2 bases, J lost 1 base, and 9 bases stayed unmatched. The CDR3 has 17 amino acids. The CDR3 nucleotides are TGCGCCAGCAGCTTCACGGGACAGGGAGGATGGAACACTGAAGCTTTCTTT. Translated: CASSFTGQGGWNTEAFF.

The CDR3 reads CASSQEKGQSKLAKNIQYF. CDR3 nucleotides: TGTGCCAGCAGCCAAGAAAAGGGGCAGAGTAAACTCGCCAAAAACATTCAGTACTTC. This chain connects TRBV14 to TRBJ2-4, with a tentative D call TRBD1 (5 bases). Germline V CDR1 and CDR2: SGHDN, FVKESK. This CDR3 spans 19 amino acids. V was cut by 0 bases and J by 1 base, with 19 bases left in between.

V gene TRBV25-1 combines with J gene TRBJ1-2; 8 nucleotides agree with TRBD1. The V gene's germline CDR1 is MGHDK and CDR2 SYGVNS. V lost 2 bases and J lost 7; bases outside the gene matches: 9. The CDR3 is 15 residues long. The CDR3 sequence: CASSEPGDRGSGYTF. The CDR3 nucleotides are TGTGCCAGCAGTGAACCGGGCGACAGGGGCAGTGGCTACACCTTC.

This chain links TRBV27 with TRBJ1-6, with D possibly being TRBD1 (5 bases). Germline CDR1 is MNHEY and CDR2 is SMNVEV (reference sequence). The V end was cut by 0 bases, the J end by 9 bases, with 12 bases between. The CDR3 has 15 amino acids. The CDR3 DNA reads TGTGCCAGCAGTTTATCGCGGGGCTGGGGTTCACCCCTCCACTTT. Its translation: CASSLSRGWGSPLHF.

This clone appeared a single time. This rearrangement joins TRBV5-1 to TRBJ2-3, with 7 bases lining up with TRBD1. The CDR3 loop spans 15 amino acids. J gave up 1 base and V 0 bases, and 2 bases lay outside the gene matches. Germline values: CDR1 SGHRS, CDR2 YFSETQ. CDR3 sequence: CASSLEGQRTDTQYF. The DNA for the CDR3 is TGCGCCAGCAGCTTGGAGGGACAGCGCACAGATACGCAGTATTTT.

As DNA, the CDR3 is TGTGCCAGCAGTTTATCGTGGCAGGGAAACACCATATATTTT. Encoded protein: CASSLSWQGNTIYF. The chain uses TRBV27 and TRBJ1-3; D is undetermined. The germline CDR1 and CDR2 sequences are MNHEY and SMNVEV (reference sequence). CDR3 length equals 14 residues. V was pared by 0 bases and J by 4 bases, with 7 bases between.

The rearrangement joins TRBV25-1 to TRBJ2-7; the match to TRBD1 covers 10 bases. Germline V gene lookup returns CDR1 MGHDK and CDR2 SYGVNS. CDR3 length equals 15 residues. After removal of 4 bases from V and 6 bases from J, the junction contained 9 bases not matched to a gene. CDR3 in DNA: TGTGCCAGCAGTGGCGCCGGGACAGGGGAGGGCGAGCAGTACTTC. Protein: CASSGAGTGEGEQYF.

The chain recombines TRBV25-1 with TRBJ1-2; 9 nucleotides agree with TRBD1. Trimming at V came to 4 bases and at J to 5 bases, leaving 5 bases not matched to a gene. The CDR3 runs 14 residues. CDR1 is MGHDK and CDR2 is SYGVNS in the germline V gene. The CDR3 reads CASSVGGTGYGYTF. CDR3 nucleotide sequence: TGTGCCAGCAGTGTTGGGGGGACAGGGTATGGCTACACCTTC.